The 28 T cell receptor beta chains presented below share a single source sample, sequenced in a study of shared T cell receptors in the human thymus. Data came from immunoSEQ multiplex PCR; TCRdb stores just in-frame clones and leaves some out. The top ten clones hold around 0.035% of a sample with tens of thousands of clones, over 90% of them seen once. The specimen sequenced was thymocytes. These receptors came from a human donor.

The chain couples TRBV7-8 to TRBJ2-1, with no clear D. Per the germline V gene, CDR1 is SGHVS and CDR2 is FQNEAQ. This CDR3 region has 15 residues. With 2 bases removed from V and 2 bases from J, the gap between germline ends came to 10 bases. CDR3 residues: CASSLIESAYNEQFF. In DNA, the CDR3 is TGTGCCAGCAGCTTAATAGAGTCGGCCTACAATGAGCAGTTCTTC.

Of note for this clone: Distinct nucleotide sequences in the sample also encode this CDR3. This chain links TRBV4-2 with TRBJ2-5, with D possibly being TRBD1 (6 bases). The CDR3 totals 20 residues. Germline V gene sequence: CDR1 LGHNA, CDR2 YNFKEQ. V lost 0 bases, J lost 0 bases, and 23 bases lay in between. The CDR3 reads CASSQDQGSNFSVHQETQYF. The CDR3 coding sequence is TGTGCCAGCAGCCAAGATCAGGGGTCCAACTTTAGCGTGCACCAAGAGACCCAGTACTTC.

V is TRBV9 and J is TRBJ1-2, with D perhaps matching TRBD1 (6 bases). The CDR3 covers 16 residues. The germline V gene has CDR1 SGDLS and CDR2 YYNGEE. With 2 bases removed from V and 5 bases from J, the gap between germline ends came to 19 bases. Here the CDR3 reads CASSVRGAPEPYGYTF. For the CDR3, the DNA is TGTGCCAGCAGCGTCCGGGGGGCGCCGGAACCTTATGGCTACACCTTC.

The CDR3 loop reads CASSHGTGSNQPQHF. CDR3 in DNA: TGCGCCAGCAGCCACGGGACAGGGAGCAATCAGCCCCAGCATTTT. The J gene is TRBJ1-5, the V gene TRBV4-1; 9 bases match TRBD1. The CDR3 runs to 15 residues. Unmatched junction bases numbered 1, after V lost 3 bases and J lost 1 base. Per germline, CDR1 MGHRA and CDR2 YSYEKL.

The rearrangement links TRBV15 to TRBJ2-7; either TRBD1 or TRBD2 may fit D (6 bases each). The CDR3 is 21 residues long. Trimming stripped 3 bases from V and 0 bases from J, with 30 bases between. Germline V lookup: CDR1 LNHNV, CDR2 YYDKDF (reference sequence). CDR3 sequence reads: CATSSLRGRYEVIDYSYEQYF. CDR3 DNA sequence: TGTGCCACCAGCAGCCTCCGGGGGCGGTATGAAGTAATCGACTACTCCTACGAGCAGTACTTC.

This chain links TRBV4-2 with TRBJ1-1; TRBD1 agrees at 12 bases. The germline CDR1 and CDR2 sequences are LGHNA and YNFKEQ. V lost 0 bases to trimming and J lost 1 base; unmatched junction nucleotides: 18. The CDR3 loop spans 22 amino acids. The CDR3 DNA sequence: TGTGCCAGCAGCCAAGATTCGGGACAGGGGGCTGAAAAGCCTACATCGAACACTGAAGCTTTCTTT. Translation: CASSQDSGQGAEKPTSNTEAFF.

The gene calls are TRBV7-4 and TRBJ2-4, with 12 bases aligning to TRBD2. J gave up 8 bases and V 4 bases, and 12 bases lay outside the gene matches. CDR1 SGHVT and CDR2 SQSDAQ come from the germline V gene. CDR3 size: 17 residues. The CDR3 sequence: CASSSRTSGDVWYIQYF. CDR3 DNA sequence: TGTGCCAGCAGCTCCCGGACTAGCGGGGATGTGTGGTACATTCAGTACTTC.

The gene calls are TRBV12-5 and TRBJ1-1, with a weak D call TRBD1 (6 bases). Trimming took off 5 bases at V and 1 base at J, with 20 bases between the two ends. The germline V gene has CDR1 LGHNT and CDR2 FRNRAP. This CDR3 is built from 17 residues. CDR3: CASGEDANRAANTEAFF. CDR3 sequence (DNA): TGTGCTAGTGGTGAGGATGCCAACAGGGCGGCGAACACTGAAGCTTTCTTT. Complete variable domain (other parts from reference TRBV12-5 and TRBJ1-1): DARVTQTPRHKVTEMGQEVTMRCQPILGHNTVFWYRQTMMQGLELLAYFRNRAPLDDSGMPKDRFSAEMPDATLATLKIQPSEPRDSAVYFCASGEDANRAANTEAFFGQGTRLTVV.

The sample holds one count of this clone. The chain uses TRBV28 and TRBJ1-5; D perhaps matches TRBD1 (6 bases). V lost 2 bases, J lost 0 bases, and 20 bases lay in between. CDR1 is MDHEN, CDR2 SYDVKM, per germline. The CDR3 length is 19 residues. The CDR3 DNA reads TGTGCCAGCAGTTTAATTAGTCGAGAGCCAGGGGATAGCAATCAGCCCCAGCATTTT. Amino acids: CASSLISREPGDSNQPQHF.

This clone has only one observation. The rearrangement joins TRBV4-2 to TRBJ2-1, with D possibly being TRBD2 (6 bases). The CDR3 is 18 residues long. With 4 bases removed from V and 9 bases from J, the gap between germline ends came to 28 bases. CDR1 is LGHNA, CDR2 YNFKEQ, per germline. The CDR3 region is CASSPDTVGRELAIEQFF. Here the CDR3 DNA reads TGTGCCAGCAGCCCTGATACTGTTGGGAGAGAACTAGCCATTGAGCAGTTCTTC.

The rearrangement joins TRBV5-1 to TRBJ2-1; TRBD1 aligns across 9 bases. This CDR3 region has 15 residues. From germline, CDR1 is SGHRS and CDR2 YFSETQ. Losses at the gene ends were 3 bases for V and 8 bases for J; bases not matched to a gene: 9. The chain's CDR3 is CASSSGQGVYYEQFF. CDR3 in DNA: TGCGCCAGCAGCTCGGGACAGGGTGTATATTATGAGCAGTTCTTC.

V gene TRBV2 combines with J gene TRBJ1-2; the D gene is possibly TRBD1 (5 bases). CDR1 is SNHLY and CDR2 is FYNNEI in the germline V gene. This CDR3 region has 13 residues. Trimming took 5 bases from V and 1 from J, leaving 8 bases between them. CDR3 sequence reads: CASSSRGNYGYTF. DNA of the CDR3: TGTGCCAGCAGTTCTAGGGGTAACTATGGCTACACCTTC.

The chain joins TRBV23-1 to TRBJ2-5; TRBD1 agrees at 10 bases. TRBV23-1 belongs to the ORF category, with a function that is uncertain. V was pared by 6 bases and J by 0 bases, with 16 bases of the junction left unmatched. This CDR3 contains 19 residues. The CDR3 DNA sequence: TGCGCCAGCAGCCACGGGACAGGGGTCAAATCAGGGTACCAAGAGACCCAGTACTTC. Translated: CASSHGTGVKSGYQETQYF.

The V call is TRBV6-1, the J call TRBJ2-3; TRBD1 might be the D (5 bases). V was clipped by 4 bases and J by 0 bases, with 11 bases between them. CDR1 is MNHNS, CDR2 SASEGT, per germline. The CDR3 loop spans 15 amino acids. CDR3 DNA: TGTGCCAGCAGTGTAGGGCAGGGCAGCACAGATACGCAGTATTTT. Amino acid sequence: CASSVGQGSTDTQYF.

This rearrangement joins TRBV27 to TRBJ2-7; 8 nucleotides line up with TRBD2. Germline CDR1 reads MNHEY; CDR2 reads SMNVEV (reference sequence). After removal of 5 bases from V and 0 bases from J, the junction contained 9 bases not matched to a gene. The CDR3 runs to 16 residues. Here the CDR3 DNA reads TGTGCCAGCAGTCCGGGAGCGGGAGCAATCTCCTACGAGCAGTACTTC. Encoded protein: CASSPGAGAISYEQYF.

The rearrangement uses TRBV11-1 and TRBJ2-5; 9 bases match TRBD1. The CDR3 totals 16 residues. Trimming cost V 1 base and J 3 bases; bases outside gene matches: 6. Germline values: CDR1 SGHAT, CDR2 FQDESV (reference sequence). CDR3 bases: TGTGCCAGCAGCTTAGGAACTTGGACAGGGGAAGAGACCCAGTACTTC. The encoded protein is CASSLGTWTGEETQYF.

CDR3 amino acids: CASSLLGGTEDSPLHF. The CDR3, as DNA: TGCGCCAGCAGCCTACTCGGGGGGACGGAGGATTCACCCCTCCACTTT. The gene calls are TRBV4-1 and TRBJ1-6, with D possibly being TRBD1 (5 bases). The V and J ends lost 4 bases and 8 bases respectively, with 18 bases between them. CDR3 length equals 16 residues. Per the germline V gene, CDR1 is MGHRA and CDR2 is YSYEKL.

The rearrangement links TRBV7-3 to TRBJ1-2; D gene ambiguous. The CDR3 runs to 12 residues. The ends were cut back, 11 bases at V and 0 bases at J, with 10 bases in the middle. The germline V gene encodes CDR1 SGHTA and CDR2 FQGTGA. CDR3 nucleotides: TGTGCCGCCACCAACGCTAACTATGGCTACACCTTC. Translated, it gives CAATNANYGYTF.

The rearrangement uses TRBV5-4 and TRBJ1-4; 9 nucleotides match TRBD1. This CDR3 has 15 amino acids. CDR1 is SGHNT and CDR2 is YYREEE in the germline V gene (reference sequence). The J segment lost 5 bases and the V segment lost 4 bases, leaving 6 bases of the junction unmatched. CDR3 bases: TGTGCCAGCAGCAAACAGGGGGCCTCGAATGAAAAACTGTTTTTT. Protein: CASSKQGASNEKLFF.

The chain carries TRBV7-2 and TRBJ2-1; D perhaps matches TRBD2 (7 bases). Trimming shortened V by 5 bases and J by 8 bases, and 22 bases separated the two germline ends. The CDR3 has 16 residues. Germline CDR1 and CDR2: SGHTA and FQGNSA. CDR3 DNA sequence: TGTGCCAGCAGCCGACCCTGGCGGGGGCCAGGGGATGAGCAGTTCTTC. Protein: CASSRPWRGPGDEQFF.

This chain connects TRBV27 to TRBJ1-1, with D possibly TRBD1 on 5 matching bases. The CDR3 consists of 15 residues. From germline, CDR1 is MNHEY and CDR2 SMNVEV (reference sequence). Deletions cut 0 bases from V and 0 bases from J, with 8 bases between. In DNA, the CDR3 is TGTGCCAGCAGTTTATCGGGGCAGCTGAACACTGAAGCTTTCTTT. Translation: CASSLSGQLNTEAFF.

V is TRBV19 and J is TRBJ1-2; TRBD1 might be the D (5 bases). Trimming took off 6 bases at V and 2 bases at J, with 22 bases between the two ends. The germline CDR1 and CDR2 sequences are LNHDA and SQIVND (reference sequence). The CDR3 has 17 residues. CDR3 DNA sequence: TGTGCCAGTAGCCGTTCAAACGGGGCTTACGGGAACTATGGCTACACCTTC. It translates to CASSRSNGAYGNYGYTF.

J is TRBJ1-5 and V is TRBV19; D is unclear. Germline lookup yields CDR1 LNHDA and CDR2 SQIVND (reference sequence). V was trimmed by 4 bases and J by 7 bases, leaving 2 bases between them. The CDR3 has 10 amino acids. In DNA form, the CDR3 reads TGTGCCAGTAGTACCCAGCCCCAGCATTTT. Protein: CASSTQPQHF.

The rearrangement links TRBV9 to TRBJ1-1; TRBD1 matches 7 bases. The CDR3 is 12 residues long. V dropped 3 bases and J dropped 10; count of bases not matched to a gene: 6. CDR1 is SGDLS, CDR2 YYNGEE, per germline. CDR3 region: CASSGRQGGAFF. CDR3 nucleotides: TGTGCCAGCAGCGGGAGACAGGGCGGAGCTTTCTTT.

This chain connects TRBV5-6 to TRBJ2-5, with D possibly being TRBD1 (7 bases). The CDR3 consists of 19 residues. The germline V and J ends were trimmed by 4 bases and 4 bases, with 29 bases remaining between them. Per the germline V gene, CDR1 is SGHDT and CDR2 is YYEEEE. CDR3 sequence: CASSPGQRVASEPVETQYF. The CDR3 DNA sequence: TGTGCCAGCAGCCCGGGACAGAGGGTTGCTAGCGAGCCCGTAGAGACCCAGTACTTC.

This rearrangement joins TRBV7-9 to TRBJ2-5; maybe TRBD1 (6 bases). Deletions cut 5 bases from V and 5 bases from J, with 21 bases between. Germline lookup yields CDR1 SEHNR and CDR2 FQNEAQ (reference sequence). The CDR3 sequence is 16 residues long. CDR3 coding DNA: TGTGCCAGCAGCCTACCCCGGGACACGGCTGGGGAGACCCAGTACTTC. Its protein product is CASSLPRDTAGETQYF.

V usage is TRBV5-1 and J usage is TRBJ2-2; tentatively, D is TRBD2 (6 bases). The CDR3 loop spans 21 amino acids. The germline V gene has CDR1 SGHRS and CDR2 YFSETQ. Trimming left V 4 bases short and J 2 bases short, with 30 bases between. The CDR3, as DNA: TGCGCCAGCAGCCCTCCAGCGTACTTAAGACTAGAACTTATAAACACCGGGGAGCTGTTTTTT. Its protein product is CASSPPAYLRLELINTGELFF.

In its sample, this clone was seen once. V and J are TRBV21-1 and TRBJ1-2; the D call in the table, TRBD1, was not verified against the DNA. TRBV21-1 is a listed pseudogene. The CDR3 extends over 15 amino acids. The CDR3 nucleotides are TGTGCCAGCAGCAAAGTGCCCGGACAGTTTAATGGCTACACCTTC. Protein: CASSKVPGQFNGYTF.